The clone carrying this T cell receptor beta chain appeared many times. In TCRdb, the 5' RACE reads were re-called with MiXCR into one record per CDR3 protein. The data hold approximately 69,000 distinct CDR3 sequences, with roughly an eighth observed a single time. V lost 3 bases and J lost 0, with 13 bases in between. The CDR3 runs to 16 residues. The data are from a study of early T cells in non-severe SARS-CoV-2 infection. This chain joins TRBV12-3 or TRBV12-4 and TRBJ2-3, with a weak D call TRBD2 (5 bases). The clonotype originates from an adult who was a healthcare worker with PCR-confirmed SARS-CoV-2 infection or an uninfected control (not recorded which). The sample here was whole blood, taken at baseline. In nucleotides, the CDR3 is TGTGCCAGCAGTTTTGGGAGAGCGTCGAGCACAGATACGCAGTATTTT. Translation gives CASSFGRASSTDTQYF.